This TCR beta chain was sequenced during a study of post-analysis software for immune sequencing data (dated by TCRdb to 2015 to 2017). As for the study more broadly: The recorded disease courses included relapsing-remitting, secondary progressive and progressive-relapsing multiple sclerosis, and some patients had no subtype annotation. The multiple sclerosis patient repertoires were compared with more than 10 previously published healthy control repertoires from donors aged about 6 to 26 years. A subset of samples was prepared in parallel using single-end sample barcoding, then pooled and co-amplified after Illumina adapter ligation.

Library method: PCR. Sequencer: Illumina HiSeq 2500. To reduce PCR and sequencing biases, unique molecular identifiers were incorporated into the TCR beta cDNA libraries. Every 1 to 10 million input T cells yielded about 500,000 cDNA molecules, meaning each molecule approximated one T cell. The same protocol used for the earlier healthy control dataset was applied to prepare and sequence the patient libraries. Samples belonging to the same batch were prepared together, multiplexed and sequenced on a shared HiSeq lane. Per the original workflow: MIGEC handled the raw barcoded reads, throwing out single-read molecular identifier groups before consensus assembly and CDR3 extraction. Clonotype tables were post-analysed with VDJtools, and diversity was normalized by down-sampling all datasets to the smallest sample size. To correct batch-related cross-sample contamination, repertoire overlap clustering matched CDR3 amino acid sequences but not nucleotide sequences. TCRdb redid the processing of the public reads, applying fastp at Q25 and MiXCR, and retained in-frame beta chains. CDR3 protein sequences are deduplicated, and each keeps its most common genes and DNA. V and J calls and clone size were set by TCRdb, not the authors. In all, the sample holds approximately 570,000 distinct CDR3 sequences, and 44% of those were seen once. The ten largest make up more than 1.5% of the sample.

TCR beta repertoires were profiled from peripheral blood of more than ten young patients with multiple sclerosis to demonstrate the VDJtools post-analysis software. The multiple sclerosis patients were children and adolescents between about 6 and 16 years of age. This clonotype showed up many times. Its target antigen remains unknown. No base-level quality is on record; no much larger clone is a single base apart. General study outcomes and caveats: The control group was slightly older than the multiple sclerosis patient group. Direct clustering with F measure revealed strong co-clustering of samples prepared in the same batch, which led to a batch-effect correction. Compared with controls, multiple sclerosis patients had significantly lower normalized Chao1 diversity, a finding suggesting substantial peripheral T-cell clonal expansion.

The origin of this receptor is a girl aged 10 to 17 with multiple sclerosis. Sequenced material: blood.

The CDR3 protein is CSVEGQASYNEQFF. The DNA is as follows: TGCAGCGTTGAGGGGCAGGCCTCCTACAATGAGCAGTTCTTC. In this chain, TRBV29-1 is recombined with TRBJ2-1; a tentative D call is TRBD1 (5 bases match). CDR1 and CDR2 are drawn from the germline V gene: SQVTM, ANQGSEA. Taken from cysteine to phenylalanine, the CDR3 has 14 residues. Of all the DNA, just the CDR3 is kept, 42 bases in frame from base 1. Between the V and J ends, shortened by 3 bases and 0 bases respectively, the junction contains 9 bases.